Sequencing of this T cell receptor beta chain was carried out in a study of OX40 agonist ivuxolimab in advanced cancers. Turning to the study itself: Hepatocellular carcinoma, melanoma, renal cell or head and neck cancer was diagnosed in the dose-escalation patients. The group had a mean age of around 60 years, ranged from roughly 20 to 80, and was 80% to 85% male.

Measured with immunoSEQ multiplex PCR; TCRdb has only the in-frame clones, and not every one. The table has over 95,000 clones, approximately 95% seen once. Study outcomes and limitations: Dose levels from 0.1 to 3.0 mg/kg saw CD4+ and CD8+ blood T cells expand clonally by week 6. Partial responders receiving 0.1-3.0 mg/kg showed among the lowest clonal expansion.

Notes on this clone: Its specificity is not known.

The source is an adult with an advanced solid tumor such as melanoma, head and neck, liver or kidney cancer. The sample was CD4+ or CD8+ T cells sorted from blood, taken in a trial of the OX40 agonist ivuxolimab.

This CDR3 is CASSPSRTGSYEQYF. Here the CDR3 DNA reads TGTGCCAGCAGCCCCTCCCGGACAGGATCCTACGAGCAGTACTTC. The rearrangement joins TRBV7-8 to TRBJ2-5; the match to TRBD1 covers 7 bases. The DNA end lines up better with TRBJ2-7; the J call may be wrong. The CDR3 loop spans 15 amino acids. In germline, CDR1 is SGHVS, CDR2 FQNEAQ.